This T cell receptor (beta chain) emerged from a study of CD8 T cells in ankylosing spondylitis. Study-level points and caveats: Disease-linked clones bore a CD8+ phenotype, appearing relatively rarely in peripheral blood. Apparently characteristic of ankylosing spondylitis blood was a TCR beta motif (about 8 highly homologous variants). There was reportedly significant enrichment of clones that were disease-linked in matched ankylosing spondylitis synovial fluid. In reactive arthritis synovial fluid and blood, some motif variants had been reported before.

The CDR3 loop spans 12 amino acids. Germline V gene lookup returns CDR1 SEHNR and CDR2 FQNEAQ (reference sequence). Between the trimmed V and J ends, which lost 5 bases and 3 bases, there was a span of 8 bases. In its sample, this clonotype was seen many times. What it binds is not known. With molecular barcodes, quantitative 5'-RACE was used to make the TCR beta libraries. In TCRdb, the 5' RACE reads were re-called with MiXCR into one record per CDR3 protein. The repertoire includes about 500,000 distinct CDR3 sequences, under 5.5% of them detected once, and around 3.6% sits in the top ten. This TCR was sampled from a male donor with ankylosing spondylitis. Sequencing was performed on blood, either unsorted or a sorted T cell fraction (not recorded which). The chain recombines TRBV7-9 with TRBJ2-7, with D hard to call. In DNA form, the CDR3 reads TGTGCCAGCAGCCCCGTCATCTACGAGCAGTACTTC. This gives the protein CASSPVIYEQYF.